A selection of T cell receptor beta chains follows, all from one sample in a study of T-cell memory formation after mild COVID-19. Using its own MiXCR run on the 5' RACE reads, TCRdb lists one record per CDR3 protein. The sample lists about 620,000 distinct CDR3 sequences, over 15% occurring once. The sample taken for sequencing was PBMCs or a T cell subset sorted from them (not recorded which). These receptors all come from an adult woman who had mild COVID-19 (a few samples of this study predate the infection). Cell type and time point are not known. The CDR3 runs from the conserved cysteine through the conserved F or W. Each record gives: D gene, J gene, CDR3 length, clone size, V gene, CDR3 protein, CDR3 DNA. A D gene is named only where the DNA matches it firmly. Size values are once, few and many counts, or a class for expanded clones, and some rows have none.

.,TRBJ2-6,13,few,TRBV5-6,CASSRLEANVLTF,TGTGCCAGCAGCAGACTAGAGGCCAACGTCCTGACTTTC
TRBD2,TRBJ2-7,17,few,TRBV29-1,CSVMGLADTVGTYEQYF,TGCAGCGTCATGGGACTAGCGGATACGGTGGGGACCTACGAGCAGTACTTC
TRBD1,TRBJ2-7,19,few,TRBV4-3,CASSQPPQYPDRVFYEQYF,TGCGCCAGCAGCCAACCACCCCAATACCCGGACAGGGTCTTCTACGAGCAGTACTTC
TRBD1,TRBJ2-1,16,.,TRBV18,CASSPFAGGPNNEQFF,TGTGCCAGCTCACCATTCGCAGGGGGCCCGAACAATGAGCAGTTCTTC
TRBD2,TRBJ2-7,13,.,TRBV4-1,CASGSGSPSEQYF,TGCGCCAGCGGAAGCGGGAGTCCCTCCGAGCAGTACTTC
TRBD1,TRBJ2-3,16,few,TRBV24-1,CATSDLRGQASDTQYF,TGTGCCACCAGTGATTTGCGGGGACAGGCGTCAGATACGCAGTATTTT
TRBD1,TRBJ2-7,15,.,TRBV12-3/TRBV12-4,CASSSRTGGSDEQYF,TGTGCCAGCAGTTCCCGGACAGGCGGCAGCGACGAGCAGTACTTC
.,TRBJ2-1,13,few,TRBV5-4,CASRAWSYNEQFF,TGTGCCAGCAGGGCTTGGTCCTACAATGAGCAGTTCTTC
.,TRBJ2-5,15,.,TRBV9,CASSGTASYQETQYF,TGTGCCAGCAGCGGGACAGCGTCGTACCAAGAGACCCAGTACTTC
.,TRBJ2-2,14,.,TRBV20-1,CSASTGKNTGELFF,TGCAGTGCTAGCACAGGGAAAAACACCGGGGAGCTGTTTTTT
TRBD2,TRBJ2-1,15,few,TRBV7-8,CASSRTSGGENEQFF,TGTGCCAGCAGCCGTACTAGCGGGGGGGAGAATGAGCAGTTCTTC
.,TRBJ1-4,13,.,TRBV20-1,CSASRQLNEKLFF,TGCAGTGCTAGTCGGCAGCTAAATGAAAAACTGTTTTTT
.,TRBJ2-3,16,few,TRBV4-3,CASSQDSPGSTDTQYF,TGCGCCAGCAGCCAAGATAGTCCGGGATCTACAGATACGCAGTATTTT
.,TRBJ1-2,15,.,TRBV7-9,CASELTGGWSGGYTF,TGTGCCAGCGAGCTCACCGGGGGATGGAGCGGCGGCTACACCTTC
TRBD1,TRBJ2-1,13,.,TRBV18,CASSPRTGYEQFF,TGTGCCAGCTCACCAAGGACAGGGTATGAGCAGTTCTTC
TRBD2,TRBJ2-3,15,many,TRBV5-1,CASSRTSGPTDTQYF,TGCGCCAGCAGCCGGACTAGCGGACCCACAGATACGCAGTATTTT
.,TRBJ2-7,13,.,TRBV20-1,CSARGDGTYEQYF,TGCAGTGCTAGAGGCGACGGAACCTACGAGCAGTACTTC
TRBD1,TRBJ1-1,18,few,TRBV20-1,CSARDYARTGGTNTEAFF,TGCAGTGCTAGAGATTATGCCCGGACAGGGGGCACGAACACTGAAGCTTTCTTT
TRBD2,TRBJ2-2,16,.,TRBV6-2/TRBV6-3,CASSLLAGLGTGELFF,TGTGCCAGCAGTTTGCTAGCGGGACTGGGCACCGGGGAGCTGTTTTTT
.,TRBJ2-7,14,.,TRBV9,CASSVDGSAYEQYF,TGTGCCAGCAGCGTAGACGGCAGTGCCTACGAGCAGTACTTC
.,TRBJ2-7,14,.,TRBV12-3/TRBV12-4,CASSSSTNSYEQYF,TGTGCCAGCAGTTCCTCGACAAACTCCTACGAGCAGTACTTC
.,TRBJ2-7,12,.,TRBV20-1,CSADTVGYEQYF,TGCAGTGCCGACACCGTGGGGTACGAGCAGTACTTC
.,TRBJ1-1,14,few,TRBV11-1,CASSITGIRTEAFF,TGTGCCAGCAGCATTACAGGGATTCGCACTGAAGCTTTCTTT
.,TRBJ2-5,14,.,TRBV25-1,CASSYDSQEGTQYF,TGTGCCAGCAGCTACGACTCCCAGGAAGGGACCCAGTACTTC
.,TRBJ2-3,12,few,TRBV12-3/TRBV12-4,CASSADVGTQYF,TGTGCCAGCAGTGCCGACGTAGGTACGCAGTATTTT
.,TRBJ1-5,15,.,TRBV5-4,CASSLGGQLNQPQHF,TGTGCCAGCAGCTTGGGAGGACAGCTCAATCAGCCCCAGCATTTT
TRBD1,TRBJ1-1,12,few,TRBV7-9,CASSPDRAGAFF,TGTGCCAGCAGCCCTGACAGGGCTGGGGCTTTCTTT
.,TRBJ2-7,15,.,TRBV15,CATSRDLQVSYEQYF,TGTGCCACCAGCAGAGATCTACAGGTCTCCTACGAGCAGTACTTC
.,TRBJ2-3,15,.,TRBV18,CASSPSGGTWDTQYF,TGTGCCAGCTCACCTTCCGGGGGAACGTGGGATACGCAGTATTTT
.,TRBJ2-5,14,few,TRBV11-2,CASSLGGARETQYF,TGTGCCAGCAGCTTAGGTGGAGCACGGGAGACCCAGTACTTC
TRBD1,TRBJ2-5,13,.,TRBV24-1,CATRQGQQETQYF,TGTGCCACCCGACAGGGACAACAAGAGACCCAGTACTTC
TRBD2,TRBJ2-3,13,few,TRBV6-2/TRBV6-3,CASPSGGTDTQYF,TGTGCCAGCCCGAGCGGGGGCACAGATACGCAGTATTTT
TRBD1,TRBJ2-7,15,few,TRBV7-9,CASSWDRGFPYEQYF,TGTGCCAGCAGCTGGGACAGGGGATTTCCCTACGAGCAGTACTTC
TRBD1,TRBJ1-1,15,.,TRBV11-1,CASSPGDRGYTEAFF,TGTGCCAGCAGCCCTGGGGACAGGGGGTACACTGAAGCTTTCTTT
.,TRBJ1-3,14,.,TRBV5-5,CASSLVADSNTIYF,TGTGCCAGCAGCTTGGTCGCCGACTCAAACACCATATATTTT
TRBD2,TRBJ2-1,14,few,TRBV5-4,CASGRETRYNEQFF,TGTGCCAGCGGGCGGGAGACTCGCTACAATGAGCAGTTCTTC
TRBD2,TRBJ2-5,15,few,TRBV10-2,CASSEVGTIQETQYF,TGCGCCAGCAGTGAGGTCGGGACTATCCAAGAGACCCAGTACTTC
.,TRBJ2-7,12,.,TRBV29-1,CSVEDLSYEQYF,TGCAGCGTTGAGGACTTGTCCTACGAGCAGTACTTC
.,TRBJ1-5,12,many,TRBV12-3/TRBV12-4,CASTWGNQPQHF,TGTGCCAGCACTTGGGGAAATCAGCCCCAGCATTTT
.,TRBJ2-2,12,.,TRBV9,CASSPGIGELFF,TGTGCCAGCAGCCCGGGAATCGGGGAGCTGTTTTTT
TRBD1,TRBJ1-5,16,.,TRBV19,CASSTPRTGGNQPQHF,TGTGCCAGTAGTACCCCCCGGACAGGGGGAAATCAGCCCCAGCATTTT
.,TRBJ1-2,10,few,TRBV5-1,CASTRRGYTF,TGCGCCAGCACCCGCCGTGGCTACACCTTC
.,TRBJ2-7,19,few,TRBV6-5,CASSYKWGAEDYSTYEQYF,TGTGCCAGCAGTTACAAGTGGGGGGCCGAAGACTACTCAACCTACGAGCAGTACTTC
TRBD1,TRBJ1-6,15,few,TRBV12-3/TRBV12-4,CASSLIQGRNSPLHF,TGTGCCAGCAGTCTCATACAGGGGAGGAATTCACCCCTCCACTTT
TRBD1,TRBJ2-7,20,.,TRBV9,CASSVGPWDSTLLGRYEQYF,TGTGCCAGCAGCGTAGGTCCCTGGGACAGTACTCTCCTGGGGCGCTACGAGCAGTACTTC
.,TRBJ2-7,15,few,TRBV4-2,CASSPSPSTAYEQYF,TGTGCCAGCAGCCCGTCCCCTAGCACCGCCTACGAGCAGTACTTC
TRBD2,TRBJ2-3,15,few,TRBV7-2,CASSLRRGSTDTQYF,TGTGCCAGCAGCTTGAGGCGGGGGTCCACAGATACGCAGTATTTT
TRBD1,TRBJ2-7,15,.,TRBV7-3,CASSPTGTGRGKQYF,TGTGCCAGCAGCCCAACCGGGACAGGGAGGGGAAAGCAGTACTTC
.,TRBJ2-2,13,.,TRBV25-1,CASRRLAAGELFF,TGTGCCAGCAGAAGGTTAGCGGCCGGGGAGCTGTTTTTT
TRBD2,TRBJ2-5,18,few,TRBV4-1,CASSHPAPSGGSGETQYF,TGCGCCAGCAGCCACCCAGCCCCTAGCGGGGGATCGGGGGAGACCCAGTACTTC
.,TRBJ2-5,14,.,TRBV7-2,CASSGGGGRETQYF,TGTGCCAGCAGCGGAGGGGGGGGCCGTGAGACCCAGTACTTC
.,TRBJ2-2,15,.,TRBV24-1,CATSKPGGSTGELFF,TGTGCCACCAGTAAACCGGGGGGCAGTACCGGGGAGCTGTTTTTT
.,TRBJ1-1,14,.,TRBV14,CASSQDVLNTEAFF,TGTGCCAGCAGCCAAGATGTCTTAAACACTGAAGCTTTCTTT
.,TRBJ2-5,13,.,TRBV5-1,CASSFGNQETQYF,TGCGCCAGCAGCTTCGGGAACCAAGAGACCCAGTACTTC
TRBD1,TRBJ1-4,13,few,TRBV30,CAWSGTDTEKLFF,TGTGCCTGGAGCGGGACAGATACTGAAAAACTGTTTTTT